The entry that follows covers one T cell receptor beta chain sequence. HTBI primers from iRepertoire and Arm-PCR of CDR3 regions yielded the TCR beta libraries. TCRdb processed the multiplex PCR reads anew with MiXCR; each CDR3 protein has one entry. The top ten hold about 40% of the sample, which has fewer than 350,000 distinct CDR3 sequences, 15% to 20% seen once. These data belong to a study of regulatory T cells in long-lasting Graves disease. Noted time point: newly diagnosed GD, antithyroid drugs for less than 3 months. PBMC RNA served as the TCR library source. CDR3 size: 12 residues. V was shortened by 10 bases and J by 7 bases, with 11 bases between the two germline ends. Germline CDR1 reads SNHLY; CDR2 reads FYNNEI.

The receptor was derived from a female donor with Graves disease. Sequenced material: peripheral blood mononuclear cells (PBMCs), taken at new diagnosis, from a patient treated with antithyroid drugs. The chain carries TRBV2 and TRBJ1-6; D not certain. The CDR3 DNA sequence: TGTGCCAACCTGGCTGAAAATTCACCCCTCCACTTT. This gives the protein CANLAENSPLHF. The full variable domain, rest sourced from reference TRBV2 and TRBJ1-6, is EPEVTQTPSHQVTQMGQEVILRCVPISNHLYFYWYRQILGQKVEFLVSFYNNEISEKSEIFDDQFSVERPDGSNFTLKIRSTKLEDSAMYFCANLAENSPLHFGNGTRLTVT.